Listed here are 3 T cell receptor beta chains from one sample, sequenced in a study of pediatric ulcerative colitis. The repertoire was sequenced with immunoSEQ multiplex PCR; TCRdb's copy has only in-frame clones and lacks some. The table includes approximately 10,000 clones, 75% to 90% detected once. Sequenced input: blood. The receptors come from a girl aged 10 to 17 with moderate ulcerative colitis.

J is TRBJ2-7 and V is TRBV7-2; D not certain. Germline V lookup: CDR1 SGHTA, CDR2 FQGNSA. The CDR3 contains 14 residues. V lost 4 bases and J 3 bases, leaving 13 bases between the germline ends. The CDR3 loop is CASSSVLAGYEQYF. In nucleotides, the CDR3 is TGTGCCAGCAGCTCTGTCCTGGCCGGCTACGAGCAGTACTTC.

Here the CDR3 DNA reads TGTGCCAGCAGCCATGAGGGCTCCTACGAGCAGTACTTC. This translates into CASSHEGSYEQYF. This chain joins TRBV11-3 and TRBJ2-7; D is perhaps TRBD2 (5 bases). This CDR3 is 13 amino acids long. CDR1 SGHNT and CDR2 YENEEA come from the germline V gene. The germline V and J ends were trimmed by 5 bases and 0 bases, with 8 bases remaining between them.

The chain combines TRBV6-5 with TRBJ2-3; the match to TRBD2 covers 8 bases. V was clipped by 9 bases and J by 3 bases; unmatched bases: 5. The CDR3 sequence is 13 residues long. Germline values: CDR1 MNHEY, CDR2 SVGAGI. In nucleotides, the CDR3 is TGTGCCAGTAGTCGGGGGGGGACAGATACGCAGTATTTT. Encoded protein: CASSRGGTDTQYF.